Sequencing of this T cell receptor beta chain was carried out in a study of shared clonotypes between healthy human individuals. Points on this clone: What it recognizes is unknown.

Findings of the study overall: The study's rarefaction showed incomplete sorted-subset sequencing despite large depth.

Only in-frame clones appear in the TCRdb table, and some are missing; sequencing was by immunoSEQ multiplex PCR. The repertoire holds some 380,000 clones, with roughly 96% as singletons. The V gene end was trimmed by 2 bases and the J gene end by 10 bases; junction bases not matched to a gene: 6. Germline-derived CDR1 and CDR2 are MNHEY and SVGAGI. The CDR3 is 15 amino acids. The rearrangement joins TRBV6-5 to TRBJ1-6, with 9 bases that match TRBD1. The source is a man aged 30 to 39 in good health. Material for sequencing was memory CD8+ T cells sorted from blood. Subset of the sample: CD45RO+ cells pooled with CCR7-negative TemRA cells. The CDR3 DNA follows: TGTGCCAGCAGTTACCGAGGGACAGGGCACTCACCCCTCCACTTT. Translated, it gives CASSYRGTGHSPLHF.